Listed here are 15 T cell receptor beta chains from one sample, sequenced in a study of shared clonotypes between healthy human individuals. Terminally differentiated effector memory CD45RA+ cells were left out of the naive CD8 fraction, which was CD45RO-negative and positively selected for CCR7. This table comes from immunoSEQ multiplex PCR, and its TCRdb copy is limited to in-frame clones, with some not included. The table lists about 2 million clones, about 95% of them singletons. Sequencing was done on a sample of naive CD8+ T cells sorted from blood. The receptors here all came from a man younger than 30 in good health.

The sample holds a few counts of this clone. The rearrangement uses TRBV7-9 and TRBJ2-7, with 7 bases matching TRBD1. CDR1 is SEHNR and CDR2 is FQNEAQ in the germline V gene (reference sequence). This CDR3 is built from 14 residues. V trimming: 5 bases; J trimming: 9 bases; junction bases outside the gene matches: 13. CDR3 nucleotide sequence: TGTGCCAGCAGCACACAAGACAGGGCTCAGGGGCAGTACTTC. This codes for CASSTQDRAQGQYF.

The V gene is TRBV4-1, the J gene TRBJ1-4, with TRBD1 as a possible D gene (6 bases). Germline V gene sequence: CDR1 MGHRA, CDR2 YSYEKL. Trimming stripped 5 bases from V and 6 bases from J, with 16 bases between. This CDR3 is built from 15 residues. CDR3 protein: CASSDTQGRDEKLFF. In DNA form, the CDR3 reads TGCGCCAGCAGCGATACCCAGGGGCGCGATGAAAAACTGTTTTTT.

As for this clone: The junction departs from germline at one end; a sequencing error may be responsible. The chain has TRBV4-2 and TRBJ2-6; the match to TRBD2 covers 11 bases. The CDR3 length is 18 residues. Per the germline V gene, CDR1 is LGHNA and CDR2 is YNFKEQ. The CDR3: CASSPLDSGGAGANVLTF. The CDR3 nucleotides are TGTGCCAGCAGCCCGCTCGATAGCGGGGGGGCTGGTGCCAACGTCCTGACTTTC.

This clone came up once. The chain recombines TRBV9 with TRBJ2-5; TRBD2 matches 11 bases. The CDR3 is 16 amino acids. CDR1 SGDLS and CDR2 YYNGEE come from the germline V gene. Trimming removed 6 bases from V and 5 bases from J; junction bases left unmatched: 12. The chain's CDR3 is CASTVSGGGHGETQYF. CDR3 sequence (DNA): TGTGCCAGCACGGTTAGCGGGGGGGGCCATGGCGAGACCCAGTACTTC.

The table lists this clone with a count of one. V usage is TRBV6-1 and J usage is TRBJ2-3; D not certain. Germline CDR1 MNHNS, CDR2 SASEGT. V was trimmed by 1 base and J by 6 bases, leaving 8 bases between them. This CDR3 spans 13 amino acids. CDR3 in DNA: TGTGCCAGCAGTGAAGGACATCCTGATACGCAGTATTTT. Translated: CASSEGHPDTQYF.

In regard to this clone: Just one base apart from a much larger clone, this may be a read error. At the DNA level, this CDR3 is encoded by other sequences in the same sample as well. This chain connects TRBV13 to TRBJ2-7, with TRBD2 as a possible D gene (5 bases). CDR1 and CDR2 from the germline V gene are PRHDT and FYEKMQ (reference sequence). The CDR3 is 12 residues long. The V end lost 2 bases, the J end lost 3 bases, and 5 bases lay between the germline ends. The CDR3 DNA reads TGTGCCAGCAGCTTACGGGGCTACGAGCAGTACTTC. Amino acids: CASSLRGYEQYF.

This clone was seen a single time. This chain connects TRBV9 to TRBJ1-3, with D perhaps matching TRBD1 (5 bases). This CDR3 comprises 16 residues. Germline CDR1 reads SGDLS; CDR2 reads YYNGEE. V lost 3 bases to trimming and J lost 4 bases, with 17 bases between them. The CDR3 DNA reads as TGTGCCAGCAGCGCTGGGACGGGAATCTCCGGAAACACCATATATTTT. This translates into CASSAGTGISGNTIYF.

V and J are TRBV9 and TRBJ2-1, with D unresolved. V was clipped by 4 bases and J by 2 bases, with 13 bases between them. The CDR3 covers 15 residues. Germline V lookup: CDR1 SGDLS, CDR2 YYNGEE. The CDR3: CASSTMGPTYNEQFF. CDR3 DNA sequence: TGTGCCAGCAGCACGATGGGTCCTACCTACAATGAGCAGTTCTTC.

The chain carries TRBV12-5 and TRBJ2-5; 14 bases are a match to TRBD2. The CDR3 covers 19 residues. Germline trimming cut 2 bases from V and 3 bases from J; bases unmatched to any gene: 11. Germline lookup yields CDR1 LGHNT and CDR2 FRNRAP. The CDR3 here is CASGLPPGLAGEEEETQYF. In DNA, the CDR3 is TGTGCTAGTGGTTTGCCCCCGGGACTAGCGGGAGAGGAGGAAGAGACCCAGTACTTC.

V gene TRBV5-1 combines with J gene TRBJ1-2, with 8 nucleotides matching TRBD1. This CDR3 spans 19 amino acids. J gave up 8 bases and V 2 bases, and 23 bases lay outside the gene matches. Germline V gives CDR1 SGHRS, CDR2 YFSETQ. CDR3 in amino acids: CASSLEPLDREAGLDGYTF. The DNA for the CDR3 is TGCGCCAGCAGCTTAGAGCCTTTGGACAGGGAGGCCGGTCTGGACGGCTACACCTTC.

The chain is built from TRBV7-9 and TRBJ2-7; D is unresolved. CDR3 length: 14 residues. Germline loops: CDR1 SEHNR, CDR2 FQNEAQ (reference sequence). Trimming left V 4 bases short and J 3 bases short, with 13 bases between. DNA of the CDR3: TGTGCCAGCAGCTCGGAAGGCGTAGGCTACGAGCAGTACTTC. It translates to CASSSEGVGYEQYF. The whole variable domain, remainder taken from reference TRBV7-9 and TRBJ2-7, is DTGVSQNPRHKITKRGQNVTFRCDPISEHNRLYWYRQTLGQGPEFLTYFQNEAQLEKSRLLSDRFSAERPKGSFSTLEIQRTEQGDSAMYLCASSSEGVGYEQYFGPGTRLTVT.

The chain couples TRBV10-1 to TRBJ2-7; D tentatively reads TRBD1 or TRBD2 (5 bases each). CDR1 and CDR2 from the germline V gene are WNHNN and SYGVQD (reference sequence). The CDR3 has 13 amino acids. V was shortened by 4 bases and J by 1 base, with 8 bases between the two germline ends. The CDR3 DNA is TGCGCCAGCAGTGGGGACCATTCCTACGAGCAGTACTTC. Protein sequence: CASSGDHSYEQYF.

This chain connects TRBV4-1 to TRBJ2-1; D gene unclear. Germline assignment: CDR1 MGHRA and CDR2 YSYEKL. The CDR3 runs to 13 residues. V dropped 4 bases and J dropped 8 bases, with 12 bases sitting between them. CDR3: CASSRRMGYEQFF. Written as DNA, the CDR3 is TGCGCCAGCAGCCGAAGAATGGGCTATGAGCAGTTCTTC.

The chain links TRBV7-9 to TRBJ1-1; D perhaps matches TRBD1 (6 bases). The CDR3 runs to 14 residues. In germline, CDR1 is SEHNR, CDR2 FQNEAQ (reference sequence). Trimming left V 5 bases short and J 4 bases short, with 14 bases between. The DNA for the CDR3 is TGTGCCAGCAGCGTCGAAAACAGGGTCACTGAAGCTTTCTTT. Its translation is CASSVENRVTEAFF.

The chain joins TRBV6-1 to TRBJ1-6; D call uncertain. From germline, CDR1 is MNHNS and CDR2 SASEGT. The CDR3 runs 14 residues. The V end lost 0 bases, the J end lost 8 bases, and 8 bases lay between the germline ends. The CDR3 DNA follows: TGTGCCAGCAGTGAAGCTTTACAGTATTCACCCCTCCACTTT. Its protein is CASSEALQYSPLHF.